This T cell receptor (beta chain) was retrieved from a study of cytomegalovirus exposure and HLA in healthy donors. In the PCR, 60 Vbeta and 13 Jbeta primers were used. Clones were read by immunoSEQ multiplex PCR, and TCRdb kept only the in-frame ones, dropping some. The table shows approximately 150,000 clones, with approximately 81% occurring only once. Only one count was recorded for this clone. This CDR3 has 10 residues. With 9 bases removed from V and 5 bases from J, the gap between germline ends came to 5 bases. The germline CDR1 and CDR2 sequences are SEHNR and FQNEAQ (reference sequence). This chain connects TRBV7-9 to TRBJ2-1; no reliable D call. This TCR was recovered from a man in his fifties or sixties in good health and CMV-seropositive. Input material: PBMCs. The CDR3 loop is CASSDNEQFF. For the CDR3, the DNA is TGTGCCAGTTCTGACAATGAGCAGTTCTTC. The full variable domain, in which reference TRBV7-9 and TRBJ2-1 provide the parts outside the CDR3, is DTGVSQNPRHKITKRGQNVTFRCDPISEHNRLYWYRQTLGQGPEFLTYFQNEAQLEKSRLLSDRFSAERPKGSFSTLEIQRTEQGDSAMYLCASSDNEQFFGPGTRLTVL.